Listed below are T cell receptor beta chains from one sample, sequenced in a study of T cell responses to AZD1222 COVID-19 vaccine. Generated by immunoSEQ multiplex PCR, the TCRdb table keeps only in-frame clones and is missing some. Counted here are 75,000 to 100,000 clones, around 94% occurring once; the ten biggest clones make up about 13%. The material was peripheral blood, obtained on day 0 of AZD1222 vaccination. These receptors originate from an adult in good health. CDR3s include the opening cysteine and the closing phenylalanine or tryptophan. A D gene is named only where the DNA matches it firmly. Rows may omit the clone size; those that give it use once, few, many or a size class.

clone_size,v_call,d_call,j_call,cdr3_nt,cdr3_aa
.,TRBV24-1,TRBD2,TRBJ2-1,TGTGCCACCAGTGATTCTCGGACTAGCGGGGGGGACTACAATGAGCAGTTCTTC,CATSDSRTSGGDYNEQFF
few,TRBV30,.,TRBJ1-1,TGTGCCTGGAGTGAATACGACAGGATGAACACTGAAGCTTTCTTT,CAWSEYDRMNTEAFF
.,TRBV18,.,TRBJ2-2,TGTGCCAGCTCACCTACAGGGCCGAACACCGGGGAGCTGTTTTTT,CASSPTGPNTGELFF
.,TRBV9,.,TRBJ1-5,TGTGCCAGCAGCGTAATTGAGAAACCCGGGACAAGCAATCAGCCCCAGCATTTT,CASSVIEKPGTSNQPQHF
once,TRBV5-1,.,TRBJ1-2,TGCGCCAGCAGCCCCGGGGCGTCCGGTGGCTACACCTTC,CASSPGASGGYTF
.,TRBV28,.,TRBJ1-5,TGTGCCAGCAGCTCTCAGGGGCACCAGCCCCAGCATTTT,CASSSQGHQPQHF
.,TRBV29-1,.,TRBJ2-6,TGCAGCGTCTCTCAGGGATCTGGGGCCAACGTCCTGACTTTC,CSVSQGSGANVLTF
.,TRBV2,TRBD2,TRBJ2-7,TGTGCCAGCAACGGGGGGACTATTCTCGATCAGTACTTC,CASNGGTILDQYF
.,TRBV5-4,TRBD1,TRBJ2-2,TGTGCCAGCAGCAAAGACAGGGGCTTAAACACCGGGGAGCTGTTTTTT,CASSKDRGLNTGELFF
few,TRBV14,.,TRBJ1-3,TGTGCCAGCAGCCAAGGGTTCTCAGGGTTGAACACCATATATTTT,CASSQGFSGLNTIYF
.,TRBV7-8,.,TRBJ1-2,TGTGCCAGCAGCCCGGGGGCAGCGAACTATGGCTACACCTTC,CASSPGAANYGYTF
.,TRBV3-1/TRBV3-2,.,TRBJ1-2,TGTGCCAGCAGCCAAAATTGGGCTGGGGGTGGCTATGGCTACACCTTC,CASSQNWAGGGYGYTF
.,TRBV30,.,TRBJ1-4,TGTGCCTGGAGGTTCGGGACTCTTGAAAAACTGTTTTTT,CAWRFGTLEKLFF
.,TRBV12-3/TRBV12-4,.,TRBJ1-6,TGTGCCAGCGGTTACAGGGCGGACTCACCCCTCCACTTT,CASGYRADSPLHF
.,TRBV7-9,.,TRBJ2-3,TGTGCCAGCAGCAGGACCCCATTAACTCTCCACACAGATACGCAGTATTTT,CASSRTPLTLHTDTQYF
.,TRBV5-1,.,TRBJ1-6,TGCGCCAGCAGCTTGGTGGCAGAGAATTCACCCCTCCACTTT,CASSLVAENSPLHF
.,TRBV6-2/TRBV6-3,TRBD2,TRBJ2-7,TGTGCCAGCAGCTCAGGCGGACTAGTGGACGAGCAGTACTTC,CASSSGGLVDEQYF
.,TRBV19,TRBD1,TRBJ1-5,TGTGCCACTCTAACCCGACAGGGGGAGGGAAGCAATCAGCCCCAGCATTTT,CATLTRQGEGSNQPQHF
.,TRBV19,TRBD1,TRBJ1-2,TGTGCCAGTAGTCAGGGACAGACCGTCTATGGCTACACCTTC,CASSQGQTVYGYTF
.,TRBV15,TRBD1,TRBJ2-5,TGTGCCACGAGACAGGGCGCGAACCAAGAGACCCAGTACTTC,CATRQGANQETQYF
.,TRBV21-1,.,TRBJ2-1,TGTGCCAGCAGCAAAGAAACACAGGGAAACAATGAGCAGTTCTTC,CASSKETQGNNEQFF
.,TRBV7-8,.,TRBJ1-2,TGTGCCAGCAGCTCTCTGACCGATTACAGGGAGAGTGGCTACACCTTC,CASSSLTDYRESGYTF
.,TRBV18,.,TRBJ2-5,TGTGCCAGCTTTAACAGGGAAGAGACCCAGTACTTC,CASFNREETQYF
.,TRBV3-1/TRBV3-2,TRBD1,TRBJ1-4,TGTGCCAGCAGCCATGGCAGGGGGGAAAAACTGTTTTTT,CASSHGRGEKLFF
once,TRBV10-3,.,TRBJ1-6,TGTGCCATCAGGGGCCCTAATTCACCCCTCCACTTT,CAIRGPNSPLHF
.,TRBV28,.,TRBJ1-5,TGTGCCAGCAGTTTAAGGCGGAGCAATCAGCCCCAGCATTTT,CASSLRRSNQPQHF
.,TRBV2,.,TRBJ1-2,TGTGCCAGCAGTCCCGCAAGGACAGATGGCTACACCTTC,CASSPARTDGYTF
.,TRBV7-8,.,TRBJ2-4,TGTGCCAGCAGCCCCGGGACGGAAATTGGAAACATTCAGTACTTC,CASSPGTEIGNIQYF
.,TRBV15,TRBD2,TRBJ2-7,TGTGCCACCAGCATGGAACTAGCGGGAACCGAGCAGTACTTC,CATSMELAGTEQYF
.,TRBV25-1,.,TRBJ1-3,TGTGCCAGCAGTGCACAGGGAAAGAGCTCTGGAAACACCATATATTTT,CASSAQGKSSGNTIYF
.,TRBV10-3,.,TRBJ1-1,TGTGCCATCAGCGAGGAGGGACACAAAGCTTTCTTT,CAISEEGHKAFF
.,TRBV2,TRBD1,TRBJ2-5,TGTGCCAGCACCTTGGGACAGTCTGAGACCCAGTACTTC,CASTLGQSETQYF
.,TRBV10-3,.,TRBJ1-4,TGTGCCATCAGTGACAGACAGGCTAATGAAAAACTGTTTTTT,CAISDRQANEKLFF
.,TRBV10-3,TRBD1,TRBJ1-4,TGTGCCATCAGTGAGACAGGGGGGGGTGAAAAACTGTTTTTT,CAISETGGGEKLFF
.,TRBV6-1,.,TRBJ1-2,TGTGCCAGCAGTGATTGGACAGCCTATGGCTACACCTTC,CASSDWTAYGYTF
once,TRBV19,TRBD2,TRBJ2-1,TGTGCCAGTAGCCCACGGGGGGTCACCTACAATGAGCAGTTCTTC,CASSPRGVTYNEQFF
.,TRBV5-4,TRBD1,TRBJ1-2,TGTGCCAGCAGCCTTCGGGGACAGGGGCCTGACACCTTC,CASSLRGQGPDTF
.,TRBV28,.,TRBJ1-2,TGTGCCAGCCTATTTACGGGGCAGGGTACTGGCTACACCTTC,CASLFTGQGTGYTF
.,TRBV5-4,TRBD1,TRBJ1-2,TGTGCCAGCAGCTCGGGACAGGGGGTCGGGGACTATGGCTACACCTTC,CASSSGQGVGDYGYTF
.,TRBV19,TRBD1,TRBJ1-2,TGTGCCAGTAGTAGGACAGGGGACTCAGGGAGTGGCTACACCTTC,CASSRTGDSGSGYTF
.,TRBV2,TRBD1,TRBJ1-2,TGTGCCAGCAGTGAATGGGACAGCCCTAACTATGGCTACACCTTC,CASSEWDSPNYGYTF
.,TRBV19,.,TRBJ1-1,TGTGCCAGTAGTATAGAAGCCAACACTGAAGCTTTCTTT,CASSIEANTEAFF
.,TRBV9,TRBD1,TRBJ1-5,TGTGCCAGCAGCGTAGGCCGGACAGGGGGTCAGCCCCAGCATTTT,CASSVGRTGGQPQHF
.,TRBV29-1,.,TRBJ2-7,TGCAGCGTCGCGGGACACTTCGTAGGGGGCTCCTACGAGCAGTACTTC,CSVAGHFVGGSYEQYF
.,TRBV6-2/TRBV6-3,.,TRBJ2-2,TGTGCCAGCAGTCCGCCAGGGGTAGGCACCGGGGAGCTGTTTTTT,CASSPPGVGTGELFF
once,TRBV9,TRBD2,TRBJ2-7,TGTGCCAGCAGCGATGGACTAGGCGACTACGAGCAGTACTTC,CASSDGLGDYEQYF